These 18 T cell receptor beta chains were all obtained from the same sample, sequenced in a study of T cell responses to AZD1222 COVID-19 vaccine. Generated by immunoSEQ multiplex PCR, the TCRdb table keeps only in-frame clones and is missing some. The sample holds about 130,000 clones; about 93% are singletons and the top ten take 0.85% to 0.95%. The specimen was peripheral blood, collected on day 0 of AZD1222 vaccination. The receptors shown here come from an adult in good health.

The chain couples TRBV7-9 to TRBJ1-1; D unclear. Germline V gene data show CDR1 as SEHNR and CDR2 as FQNEAQ (reference sequence). Trimming took 5 bases from V and 3 from J, leaving 7 bases between them. The CDR3 totals 12 residues. The CDR3 DNA reads as TGTGCCAGCAGCCCCCGGGACACTGAAGCTTTCTTT. This translates into CASSPRDTEAFF.

The V gene is TRBV20-1, the J gene TRBJ1-1; D not certain. CDR1 is DFQATT and CDR2 is SNEGSKA in the germline V gene (reference sequence). The CDR3 is 11 amino acids. Trimming took 6 bases from V and 2 from J, leaving 7 bases between them. The CDR3 DNA reads as TGCAGTGCGGAGTATAACACTGAAGCTTTCTTT. Protein product: CSAEYNTEAFF.

The genes are TRBV7-8 and TRBJ2-2; the match to TRBD2 covers 9 bases. Germline values: CDR1 SGHVS, CDR2 FQNEAQ. This CDR3 contains 14 residues. V lost 4 bases to trimming and J lost 6 bases; unmatched junction nucleotides: 3. The DNA of the CDR3 is TGTGCCAGCAGCTCTAGCGGGGTTGCCGGGGAGCTGTTTTTT. This translates into CASSSSGVAGELFF.

The chain combines TRBV9 with TRBJ2-2, with 14 positions matching TRBD2. Germline lookup yields CDR1 SGDLS and CDR2 YYNGEE. J lost 5 bases, V lost 4 bases, and 10 bases had no gene match. CDR3 size: 18 residues. The DNA of the CDR3 is TGTGCCAGCAGCACCCGGACTAGCGGGGGGTCAAAGACCGGGGAGCTGTTTTTT. The encoded protein is CASSTRTSGGSKTGELFF.

The chain recombines TRBV11-2 with TRBJ1-1; D call uncertain. The CDR3 consists of 13 residues. The ends were cut back, 2 bases at V and 3 bases at J, with 7 bases in the middle. CDR1 is SGHAT, CDR2 FQNNGV, per germline. Here the CDR3 reads CASSLTRDTEAFF. In DNA, the CDR3 is TGTGCCAGCAGCTTAACTCGGGACACTGAAGCTTTCTTT.

This clone was recorded once. V gene TRBV7-2 combines with J gene TRBJ1-5; D not certain. V lost 2 bases to trimming and J lost 1 base, with 9 bases between them. There are 15 residues in the CDR3. The V gene's germline CDR1 is SGHTA and CDR2 FQGNSA. Here the CDR3 reads CASSLRAGSNQPQHF. The CDR3 DNA reads TGTGCCAGCAGCTTAAGGGCGGGAAGCAATCAGCCCCAGCATTTT. Full variable domain (outside the CDR3, taken from reference TRBV7-2 and TRBJ1-5): GAGVSQSPSNKVTEKGKDVELRCDPISGHTALYWYRQSLGQGLEFLIYFQGNSAPDKSGLPSDRFSAERTGGSVSTLTIQRTQQEDSAVYLCASSLRAGSNQPQHFGDGTRLSIL.

CDR3 residues: CASSGYRAENTEAFF. The DNA of the CDR3 is TGTGCCAGCAGTGGTTACAGGGCTGAGAACACTGAAGCTTTCTTT. The V and J genes are TRBV6-1 and TRBJ1-1, with a tentative D call TRBD1 (6 bases). The CDR3 extends over 15 amino acids. CDR1 is MNHNS and CDR2 is SASEGT in the germline V gene. Trimming pared 4 bases from V and 1 base from J, leaving 13 bases between.

J is TRBJ1-6 and V is TRBV7-9; D unclear. The CDR3 spans 13 residues. Germline CDR1 and CDR2: SEHNR and FQNEAQ (reference sequence). Trimming removed 4 bases from V and 9 bases from J, with 10 bases in between. The CDR3 sequence: CASSSARASPLHF. The CDR3 coding sequence is TGTGCCAGCAGCTCAGCCCGAGCTTCACCCCTCCACTTT.

The CDR3 loop reads CASSNLGQGYGYTF. In DNA, the CDR3 is TGTGCCAGCAGTAACCTGGGACAAGGCTATGGCTACACCTTC. The V and J genes are TRBV6-5 and TRBJ1-2; D possibly corresponds to TRBD1 (6 bases). The V and J ends lost 5 bases and 4 bases respectively, with 14 bases between them. In germline, CDR1 is MNHEY, CDR2 SVGAGI. CDR3 length: 14 residues.

Only one count was recorded for this clone. The chain carries TRBV5-1 and TRBJ2-7; D not resolved. Trimming cost V 0 bases and J 6 bases, with 13 bases left between them. The CDR3 runs 14 residues. Germline V gene lookup returns CDR1 SGHRS and CDR2 YFSETQ. The CDR3 here is CASSLVGGNREQYF. The CDR3 nucleotides are TGCGCCAGCAGCTTGGTAGGTGGAAATCGCGAGCAGTACTTC.

The V call is TRBV11-2, the J call TRBJ2-7; no reliable D call. V gave up 3 bases and J gave up 4 bases, with 13 bases separating them. This CDR3 comprises 14 residues. Germline lookup yields CDR1 SGHAT and CDR2 FQNNGV. The CDR3 region is CASSFAPLQYEQYF. The CDR3 DNA follows: TGTGCCAGCAGCTTCGCCCCCCTACAGTACGAGCAGTACTTC.

The gene calls are TRBV19 and TRBJ1-4; D gene uncertain. Trimming left V 1 base short and J 5 bases short, with 8 bases between. The CDR3 has 14 amino acids. CDR1 is LNHDA and CDR2 is SQIVND in the germline V gene (reference sequence). This CDR3 is CASSIGRWNEKLFF. The DNA for the CDR3 is TGTGCCAGTAGTATAGGACGGTGGAATGAAAAACTGTTTTTT.

V and J are TRBV6-5 and TRBJ1-2; D perhaps matches TRBD1 (5 bases). The V end lost 0 bases, the J end lost 8 bases, and 10 bases lay between the germline ends. CDR3 length: 13 residues. Germline V lookup: CDR1 MNHEY, CDR2 SVGAGI. The CDR3 here is CASSYSRGDGYTF. The CDR3 nucleotides read TGTGCCAGCAGTTACTCGAGAGGGGACGGCTACACCTTC.

The rearrangement joins TRBV12-3 or TRBV12-4 to TRBJ2-7; 12 positions match TRBD2. The CDR3 spans 13 residues. The V and J ends lost 2 bases and 7 bases, in that order; junction bases with no gene match: 0. CDR3 in DNA: TGTGCCAGCAGTTTAACTAGCGGGGGGGAGCAGTACTTC. It yields the protein CASSLTSGGEQYF.

The CDR3 nucleotides are TGTGCCAGCAGTCCAACAGGGCTCCACTATGGCTACACCTTC. It is translated as CASSPTGLHYGYTF. This chain joins TRBV6-5 and TRBJ1-2; D is possibly TRBD1 (6 bases). Germline V lookup: CDR1 MNHEY, CDR2 SVGAGI. The CDR3 runs 14 residues. V was pared by 5 bases and J by 3 bases, with 13 bases between.

V is TRBV4-2 and J is TRBJ2-5; 8 bases are a match to TRBD2. With V trimmed by 1 base and J by 5 bases, 6 bases remained unmatched. Germline CDR1 and CDR2: LGHNA and YNFKEQ. The CDR3 is 15 residues long. The CDR3 loop is CASSQAGGLWETQYF. CDR3 DNA sequence: TGTGCCAGCAGCCAAGCGGGGGGGCTTTGGGAGACCCAGTACTTC.

V and J are TRBV6-6 and TRBJ1-2; no clear D gene. Trimming left V 5 bases short and J 0 bases short, with 10 bases between. Germline V gene data show CDR1 as MNHNY and CDR2 as SVGAGI (reference sequence). The CDR3 length is 14 residues. In DNA, the CDR3 is TGTGCCAGCAGTAGCCGGGCCACTAACTATGGCTACACCTTC. It codes for CASSSRATNYGYTF.

Worth noting for this clone: An end of the junction differs from the germline gene, which may be a read error. The V gene is TRBV5-1, the J gene TRBJ1-4; TRBD1 might be the D (6 bases). The CDR3 runs 12 residues. Germline loops: CDR1 SGHRS, CDR2 YFSETQ. The CDR3 sequence: CASSLGRGQKIF. The DNA of the CDR3 is TGCGCCAGCAGCTTGGGGCGGGGGCAAAAAATCTTT.